These 31 T cell receptor beta chains came from one sample sequenced in a study of cytomegalovirus exposure and HLA in healthy donors. PCR was performed using 60 Vbeta and 13 Jbeta primers. TCRdb's table, derived via immunoSEQ multiplex PCR, lists solely in-frame clones and lacks some. The sample lists about 160,000 clones; over 80% were seen once. Material for sequencing was PBMCs. Receptors were obtained from a boy aged 2 to 10 in good health and CMV-seronegative.

The gene calls are TRBV9 and TRBJ1-1; D is uncertain. Trimming shortened V by 0 bases and J by 5 bases, and 11 bases separated the two germline ends. The V gene's germline CDR1 is SGDLS and CDR2 YYNGEE. This CDR3 has 14 residues. In DNA, the CDR3 is TGTGCCAGCAGCGTAGGGGGTACGGGGACTGAAGCTTTCTTT. It is translated as CASSVGGTGTEAFF.

V and J are TRBV27 and TRBJ1-1; D is ambiguous. Trimming left V 3 bases short and J 7 bases short, with 12 bases between. Germline V gene sequence: CDR1 MNHEY, CDR2 SMNVEV (reference sequence). The CDR3 totals 13 residues. CDR3 DNA: TGTGCCAGCAGTTTCCGCGGTAGGAATGAAGCTTTCTTT. This sequence encodes CASSFRGRNEAFF.

The CDR3 DNA follows: TGTGCCAGTACCGTGGAGTCTAGCGGGTACAATGAGCAGTTCTTC. Its translation: CASTVESSGYNEQFF. The gene calls are TRBV19 and TRBJ2-1; 8 nucleotides line up with TRBD2. Germline values: CDR1 LNHDA, CDR2 SQIVND (reference sequence). V dropped 7 bases and J dropped 4; count of bases not matched to a gene: 9. The CDR3 length is 15 residues.

This rearrangement joins TRBV6-5 to TRBJ2-2; D remains ambiguous. In germline, CDR1 is MNHEY, CDR2 SVGAGI. V was pared by 4 bases and J by 2 bases, with 8 bases between. CDR3 length: 14 amino acids. The CDR3 protein is CASSFSLNTGELFF. In DNA form, the CDR3 reads TGTGCCAGCAGTTTTTCTCTTAACACCGGGGAGCTGTTTTTT.

The chain recombines TRBV30 with TRBJ1-3; D remains ambiguous. The CDR3 sequence is 14 residues long. V dropped 4 bases and J dropped 1 base, with 11 bases sitting between them. Germline-derived CDR1 and CDR2 are GTSNPN and SVGIG (reference sequence). As DNA, the CDR3 is TGTGCCTGGAAAGCACGGGGATCTGGAAACACCATATATTTT. It yields the protein CAWKARGSGNTIYF.

This clone occurred a few times. The chain joins TRBV7-9 to TRBJ1-2; D not certain. Germline loops: CDR1 SEHNR, CDR2 FQNEAQ (reference sequence). V lost 5 bases and J lost 5, with 15 bases in between. CDR3 length: 14 residues. CDR3: CASSPELGRYGYTF. The CDR3 DNA sequence: TGTGCCAGCAGCCCCGAGTTGGGGAGGTATGGCTACACCTTC. Full variable domain (missing parts from reference TRBV7-9 and TRBJ1-2): DTGVSQNPRHKITKRGQNVTFRCDPISEHNRLYWYRQTLGQGPEFLTYFQNEAQLEKSRLLSDRFSAERPKGSFSTLEIQRTEQGDSAMYLCASSPELGRYGYTFGSGTRLTVV.

The V and J genes are TRBV6-5 and TRBJ1-3; D gene unclear. Deletions cut 11 bases from V and 0 bases from J, with 8 bases between. CDR1 and CDR2 (germline): MNHEY, SVGAGI. CDR3 length equals 12 residues. DNA of the CDR3: TGTGCCCACAGTGACTCTGGAAACACCATATATTTT. It translates to CAHSDSGNTIYF.

The chain couples TRBV30 to TRBJ1-4, with TRBD1 matching over 10 bases. CDR3 size: 12 residues. V dropped 7 bases and J dropped 8; count of bases not matched to a gene: 4. Germline V CDR1 and CDR2: GTSNPN, SVGIG (reference sequence). The CDR3 coding sequence is TGTGCCTCGGACAGGGGGGACGAAAAACTGTTTTTT. It specifies CASDRGDEKLFF.

For this clone: The same CDR3 can be traced to other DNA sequences in this sample. This sequence joins TRBV27 and TRBJ1-1; D gene ambiguous. Germline CDR1 and CDR2: MNHEY and SMNVEV (reference sequence). Deletions cut 4 bases from V and 3 bases from J, with 15 bases between. The CDR3 is made up of 15 amino acids. CDR3 coding DNA: TGTGCCAGCAGTTCGGCGGGCGCAATCGACACTGAAGCTTTCTTT. Translation: CASSSAGAIDTEAFF.

The rearrangement uses TRBV21-1 and TRBJ1-5; the table gives TRBD1 as D, unverified against the DNA. TRBV21-1 is noted as a pseudogene. CDR3 length equals 15 residues. CDR3 amino acids: CASSKVGQGRQPQHF. CDR3 coding DNA: TGTGCCAGCAGCAAAGTGGGACAGGGGAGGCAGCCCCAGCATTTT.

The chain is built from TRBV7-9 and TRBJ1-1, with D hard to call. The CDR3 is made up of 11 amino acids. Germline CDR1 SEHNR, CDR2 FQNEAQ (reference sequence). Trimming shortened V by 5 bases and J by 2 bases, and 3 bases separated the two germline ends. This CDR3 reads CASSQNTEAFF. CDR3 DNA sequence: TGTGCCAGCAGCCAAAACACTGAAGCTTTCTTT. The whole variable domain, remainder taken from reference TRBV7-9 and TRBJ1-1, is DTGVSQNPRHKITKRGQNVTFRCDPISEHNRLYWYRQTLGQGPEFLTYFQNEAQLEKSRLLSDRFSAERPKGSFSTLEIQRTEQGDSAMYLCASSQNTEAFFGQGTRLTVV.

The chain links TRBV6-5 to TRBJ1-5; tentatively, D is TRBD1 (5 bases). The CDR3 runs 15 residues. V was pared by 6 bases and J by 1 base, with 13 bases between. Germline-derived CDR1 and CDR2 are MNHEY and SVGAGI. The DNA for the CDR3 is TGTGCCAGCAGCACGGGGGGGGGAAGCAATCAGCCCCAGCATTTT. Amino acids: CASSTGGGSNQPQHF.

The gene calls are TRBV4-3 and TRBJ2-1; D remains ambiguous. V gave up 1 base and J gave up 0 bases, with 13 bases separating them. The CDR3 runs to 17 residues. Looked up from germline, CDR1 is LGHNA and CDR2 is YSLEER. The CDR3 DNA is TGCGCCAGCAGCCAAGTAAACCTAGTTACCTCCTACAATGAGCAGTTCTTC. Translated: CASSQVNLVTSYNEQFF.

The J gene is TRBJ2-5, the V gene TRBV20-1; possibly TRBD1 for D (6 bases). There are 11 residues in the CDR3. Trimming removed 6 bases from V and 4 bases from J, with 9 bases in between. Germline CDR1 and CDR2: DFQATT and SNEGSKA (reference sequence). CDR3 sequence reads: CSAEQGETQYF. For the CDR3, the DNA is TGCAGTGCAGAACAGGGAGAGACCCAGTACTTC.

The chain joins TRBV28 to TRBJ1-1; maybe TRBD1 (6 bases). CDR1 and CDR2 from the germline V gene are MDHEN and SYDVKM. V was clipped by 6 bases and J by 1 base, with 21 bases between them. The CDR3 extends over 17 amino acids. CDR3 in amino acids: CASRRRDTGIPNTEAFF. The CDR3, as DNA: TGTGCCAGCAGGCGACGGGACACCGGAATTCCGAACACTGAAGCTTTCTTT. Full variable domain (outside the CDR3, taken from reference TRBV28 and TRBJ1-1): DVKVTQSSRYLVKRTGEKVFLECVQDMDHENMFWYRQDPGLGLRLIYFSYDVKMKEKGDIPEGYSVSREKKERFSLILESASTNQTSMYLCASRRRDTGIPNTEAFFGQGTRLTVV.

The rearrangement links TRBV11-2 to TRBJ1-6; 9 bases are shared with TRBD1. Germline V gene lookup returns CDR1 SGHAT and CDR2 FQNNGV. The CDR3 consists of 20 residues. V was pared by 0 bases and J by 3 bases, with 12 bases of the junction left unmatched. The CDR3 DNA reads as TGTGCCAGCAGCTTAGAGCACAGGGGGCGGTTAAATAACTATAATTCACCCCTCCACTTT. Amino acid sequence: CASSLEHRGRLNNYNSPLHF.

A single count supports this clone. The chain links TRBV5-4 to TRBJ1-2; 8 nucleotides agree with TRBD1. The CDR3 sequence is 16 residues long. The V segment lost 0 bases and the J segment 4 bases; nucleotides outside the gene matches: 8. The V gene's germline CDR1 is SGHNT and CDR2 YYREEE (reference sequence). The CDR3 spells CASSLEEQGAGYGYTF. DNA of the CDR3: TGTGCCAGCAGCTTGGAGGAGCAGGGGGCTGGCTATGGCTACACCTTC.

The chain uses TRBV7-3 and TRBJ2-7, with D perhaps TRBD2 (6 bases). The CDR3 has 16 amino acids. Germline V gene sequence: CDR1 SGHTA, CDR2 FQGTGA. The ends were cut back, 2 bases at V and 5 bases at J, with 19 bases in the middle. CDR3 loop: CASSLGPGLSAHEQYF. The CDR3 DNA follows: TGTGCCAGCAGCTTAGGCCCGGGACTTTCCGCCCACGAGCAGTACTTC.

V gene TRBV6-4 combines with J gene TRBJ2-5, with TRBD1 as a possible D gene (5 bases). The CDR3 spans 15 residues. The germline V gene has CDR1 MRHNA and CDR2 SNTAGT. The V end lost 4 bases, the J end lost 1 base, and 13 bases lay between the germline ends. The CDR3 DNA follows: TGTGCCAGCAGTGGAGACAGAATAGTCCAAGAGACCCAGTACTTC. Translated: CASSGDRIVQETQYF.

This chain uses TRBV6-6 with TRBJ1-6; D gene uncertain. Germline V gene sequence: CDR1 MNHNY, CDR2 SVGAGI (reference sequence). Trimming took off 0 bases at V and 4 bases at J, with 7 bases between the two ends. The CDR3 spans 15 residues. The CDR3 loop is CASSYSSGYNSPLHF. CDR3 bases: TGTGCCAGCAGTTACTCATCCGGGTATAATTCACCCCTCCACTTT.

The table lists this clone with a count of one. The V and J genes are TRBV29-1 and TRBJ1-1; 10 bases match TRBD1. CDR3 length: 14 amino acids. Trimming took 3 bases from V and 11 from J; bases not matched to a gene: 12. In germline, CDR1 is SQVTM, CDR2 ANQGSEA. CDR3 DNA sequence: TGCAGCGTTGACCCTCGGGACAGGGGTGGTGAGGCTTTCTTT. It is translated as CSVDPRDRGGEAFF.

CDR3 bases: TGTGCCAGCAGCTTGGACAGGGGAACCAGAGAGACCCAGTACTTC. It encodes CASSLDRGTRETQYF. The rearrangement links TRBV7-9 to TRBJ2-5, with 9 positions matching TRBD1. Germline V CDR1 and CDR2: SEHNR, FQNEAQ (reference sequence). CDR3 length equals 15 residues. V lost 3 bases and J lost 4; bases outside the gene matches: 6.

This chain links TRBV5-5 with TRBJ2-7; the match to TRBD2 covers 7 bases. Trimming removed 0 bases from V and 6 bases from J; junction bases left unmatched: 15. This CDR3 comprises 17 residues. In germline, CDR1 is SGHKS, CDR2 YYEKEE (reference sequence). Here the CDR3 reads CASSLVRLAVPSSEQYF. Written as DNA, the CDR3 is TGTGCCAGCAGCTTGGTGCGGCTAGCGGTCCCATCAAGCGAGCAGTACTTC.

This chain links TRBV7-3 with TRBJ2-5; 7 bases fit TRBD2. Per germline, CDR1 SGHTA and CDR2 FQGTGA. The CDR3 is 13 residues long. The ends lost 3 bases at V and 4 bases at J; junction bases unmatched: 2. The CDR3 DNA sequence: TGTGCCAGCAGCTTCGGCGGGAGAGAGACCCAGTACTTC. It codes for CASSFGGRETQYF.

V and J are TRBV12-2 and TRBJ1-5; the D call in the table, TRBD1, was not verified against the DNA. TRBV12-2 is a documented pseudogene. This CDR3 region has 16 residues. DNA for the CDR3: TGTGCAAGTCGCGAATCCGGGACAGGGGTTGGTCAGCCCCAGCATTTT. It translates to CASRESGTGVGQPQHF.

The chain joins TRBV19 to TRBJ2-1; 7 bases match TRBD1. This CDR3 has 12 residues. Trimming at V came to 7 bases and at J to 10 bases, leaving 7 bases not matched to a gene. Germline values: CDR1 LNHDA, CDR2 SQIVND (reference sequence). This CDR3 reads CASKDRDAEQFF. CDR3 bases: TGTGCCAGTAAAGACAGGGACGCAGAGCAGTTCTTC. The variable domain in full, with the rest retrieved from reference TRBV19 and TRBJ2-1, is DGGITQSPKYLFRKEGQNVTLSCEQNLNHDAMYWYRQDPGQGLRLIYYSQIVNDFQKGDIAEGYSVSREKKESFPLTVTSAQKNPTAFYLCASKDRDAEQFFGPGTRLTVL.

The chain joins TRBV2 to TRBJ2-3; 10 nucleotides line up with TRBD1. V lost 6 bases to trimming and J lost 4 bases; unmatched junction nucleotides: 10. The germline gives CDR1 SNHLY, CDR2 FYNNEI. The CDR3 consists of 16 residues. The CDR3 region has the DNA TGTGCCAGCAGCGGACAGGGGGGTATGGTCGCAGATACGCAGTATTTT. Translating gives CASSGQGGMVADTQYF.

The DNA of the CDR3 is TGCGCCAGCAGCCAGGACGCGGGGGGCTCCAATGAGCAGTTCTTC. Protein sequence: CASSQDAGGSNEQFF. V is TRBV4-3 and J is TRBJ2-1; 8 nucleotides align to TRBD2. The ends lost 3 bases at V and 6 bases at J; junction bases unmatched: 7. CDR1 and CDR2 (germline): LGHNA, YSLEER. The CDR3 loop spans 15 amino acids.

This clone was counted only a few times. The chain recombines TRBV6-1 with TRBJ1-5, with TRBD1 identical over 11 bases. Germline CDR1 MNHNS, CDR2 SASEGT. The junction had 8 bases not matched to a gene; V was cut back by 7 bases and J by 6 bases. The CDR3 has 15 residues. The CDR3 nucleotides are TGTGCCAGCAATTTGGGACAGGGGGAAAGTCAGCCCCAGCATTTT. This gives the protein CASNLGQGESQPQHF.

The chain uses TRBV11-2 and TRBJ1-1; no clear D. Germline V gives CDR1 SGHAT, CDR2 FQNNGV. This CDR3 is built from 14 residues. V was cut by 0 bases and J by 1 base, with 6 bases left in between. CDR3 DNA: TGTGCCAGCAGCTTAGAGGCTCCGAACACTGAAGCTTTCTTT. Protein product: CASSLEAPNTEAFF.

A few counts support this clone. The chain combines TRBV5-6 with TRBJ1-2; 7 nucleotides agree with TRBD1. Trimming at V came to 0 bases and at J to 6 bases, leaving 11 bases not matched to a gene. This CDR3 spans 16 amino acids. Per the germline V gene, CDR1 is SGHDT and CDR2 is YYEEEE. Here the CDR3 DNA reads TGTGCCAGCAGCTTGGGTGGTACAGGGGTCTCAGATGGCTACACCTTC. Translated: CASSLGGTGVSDGYTF.